Included here is one TCR beta chain sequence, with context. These data are taken from a study of control samples from healthy donors and cancer patients. This CDR3 is built from 14 residues. V was trimmed by 3 bases and J by 2 bases, leaving 10 bases between them. Looked up from germline, CDR1 is SQVTM and CDR2 is ANQGSEA. Measured with immunoSEQ multiplex PCR; TCRdb has only the in-frame clones, and not every one. The sample has about 65,000 clones, 75% to 95% seen once. What was sequenced was PBMCs. This chain connects TRBV29-1 to TRBJ2-2, with D possibly being TRBD2 (6 bases). This TCR was recovered from a woman in her fifties or sixties with colorectal cancer. The CDR3, as DNA: TGCAGCGTTGATTCGGGAGATAACACCGGGGAGCTGTTTTTT. Amino acid sequence: CSVDSGDNTGELFF.